This TCR beta chain appears in the sequencing data of a study of blood T cell repertoires in COVID-19. Across the whole study: The United States, Italy and Spain supplied acute and convalescent COVID-19 samples. The cDNA or gDNA used as material had been derived from T cells, B-cell-depleted T cells, or PBMCs.

This CDR3 is 13 amino acids long. Between the trimmed V and J ends, which lost 10 bases and 1 base, there was a span of 14 bases. The germline CDR1 and CDR2 sequences are SGHNT and YYREEE (reference sequence). The protocol was immunoSEQ multiplex PCR, while the TCRdb copy is restricted to in-frame clones and leaves out a portion. Of some 530,000 clones listed, roughly 88% are singletons. Sequences were obtained from peripheral blood. The rearrangement links TRBV5-4 to TRBJ1-1; the D gene is possibly TRBD1 (5 bases). The receptor's source is a human donor in a cohort sampled during active COVID-19. The DNA of the CDR3 is TGTGCCTCCTCCTTCGGGGGGAACACTGAAGCTTTCTTT. This encodes CASSFGGNTEAFF.